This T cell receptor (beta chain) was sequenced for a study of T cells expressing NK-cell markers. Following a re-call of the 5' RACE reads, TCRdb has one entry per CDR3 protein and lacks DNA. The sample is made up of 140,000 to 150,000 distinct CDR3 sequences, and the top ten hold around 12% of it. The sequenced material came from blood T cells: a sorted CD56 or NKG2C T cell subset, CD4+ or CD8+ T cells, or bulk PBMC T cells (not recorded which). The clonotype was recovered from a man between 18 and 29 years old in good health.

This chain's CDR3 is CAWAHGYYEQFF. The chain has TRBV30 and TRBJ2-1. This CDR3 region has 12 residues. The germline CDR1 and CDR2 sequences are GTSNPN and SVGIG (reference sequence).